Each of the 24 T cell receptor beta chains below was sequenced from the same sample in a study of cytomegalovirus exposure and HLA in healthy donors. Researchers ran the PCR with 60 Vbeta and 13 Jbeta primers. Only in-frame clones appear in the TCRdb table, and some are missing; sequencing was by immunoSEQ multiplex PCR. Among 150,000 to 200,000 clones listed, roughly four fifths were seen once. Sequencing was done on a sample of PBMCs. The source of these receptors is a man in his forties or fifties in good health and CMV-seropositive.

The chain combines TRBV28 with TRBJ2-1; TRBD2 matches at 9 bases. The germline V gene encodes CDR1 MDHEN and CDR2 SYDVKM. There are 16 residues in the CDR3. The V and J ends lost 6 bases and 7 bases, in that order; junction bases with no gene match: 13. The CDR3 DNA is TGTGCCAGCAGGAACCCTCATATAGCGGGAGTGAATGAGCAGTTCTTC. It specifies CASRNPHIAGVNEQFF.

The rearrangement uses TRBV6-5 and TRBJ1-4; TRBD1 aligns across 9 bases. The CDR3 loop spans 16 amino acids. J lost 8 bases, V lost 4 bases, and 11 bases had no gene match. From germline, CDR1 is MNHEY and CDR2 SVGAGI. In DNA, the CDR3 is TGTGCCAGCAGTTCAGACAGGGGGGGCCTAGGAGAAAAACTGTTTTTT. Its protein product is CASSSDRGGLGEKLFF.

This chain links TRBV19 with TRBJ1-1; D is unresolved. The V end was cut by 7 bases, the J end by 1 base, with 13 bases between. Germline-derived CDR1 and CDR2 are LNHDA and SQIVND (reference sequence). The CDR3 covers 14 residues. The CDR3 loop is CASTLTSWNTEAFF. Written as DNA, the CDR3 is TGTGCCAGTACCCTGACAAGTTGGAACACTGAAGCTTTCTTT.

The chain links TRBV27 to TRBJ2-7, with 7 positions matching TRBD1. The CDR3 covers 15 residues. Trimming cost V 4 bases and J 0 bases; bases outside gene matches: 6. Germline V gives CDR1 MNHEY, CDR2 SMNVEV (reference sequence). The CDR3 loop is CASSSDRQGSYEQYF. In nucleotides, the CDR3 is TGTGCCAGCAGTTCTGACAGACAGGGCTCCTACGAGCAGTACTTC.

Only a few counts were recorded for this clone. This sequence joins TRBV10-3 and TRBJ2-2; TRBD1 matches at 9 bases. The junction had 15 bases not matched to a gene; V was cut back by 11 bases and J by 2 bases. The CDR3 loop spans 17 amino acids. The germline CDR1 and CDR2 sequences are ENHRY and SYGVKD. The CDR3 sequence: CAVERTGDALNTGELFF. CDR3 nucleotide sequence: TGTGCCGTTGAAAGGACAGGGGATGCCCTAAACACCGGGGAGCTGTTTTTT.

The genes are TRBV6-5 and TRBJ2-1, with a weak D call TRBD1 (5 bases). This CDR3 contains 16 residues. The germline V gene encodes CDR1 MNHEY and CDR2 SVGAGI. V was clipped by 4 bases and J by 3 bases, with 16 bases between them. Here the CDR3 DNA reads TGTGCCAGCAGTTTTCGAGACAGCAAAGGCTACAATGAGCAGTTCTTC. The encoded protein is CASSFRDSKGYNEQFF.

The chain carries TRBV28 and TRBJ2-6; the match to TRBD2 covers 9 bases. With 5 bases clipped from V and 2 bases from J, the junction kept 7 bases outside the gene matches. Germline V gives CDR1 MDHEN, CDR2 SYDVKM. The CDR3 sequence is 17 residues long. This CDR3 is CASSGGLAGTGANVLTF. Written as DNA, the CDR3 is TGTGCCAGCAGTGGGGGGCTAGCGGGAACTGGGGCCAACGTCCTGACTTTC.

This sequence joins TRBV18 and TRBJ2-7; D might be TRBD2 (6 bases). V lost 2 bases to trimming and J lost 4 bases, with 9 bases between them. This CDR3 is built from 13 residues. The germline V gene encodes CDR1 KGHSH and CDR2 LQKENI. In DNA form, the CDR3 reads TGTGCCAGCTCACCAGGGAGCGGGTACGAGCAGTACTTC. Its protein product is CASSPGSGYEQYF.

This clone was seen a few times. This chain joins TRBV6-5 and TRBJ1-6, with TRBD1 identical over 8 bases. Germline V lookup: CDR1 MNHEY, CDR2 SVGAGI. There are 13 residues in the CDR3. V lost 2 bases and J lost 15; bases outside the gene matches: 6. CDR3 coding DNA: TGTGCCAGCAGTTACGCTGACAGGGGCATCCTCCACTTT. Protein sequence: CASSYADRGILHF.

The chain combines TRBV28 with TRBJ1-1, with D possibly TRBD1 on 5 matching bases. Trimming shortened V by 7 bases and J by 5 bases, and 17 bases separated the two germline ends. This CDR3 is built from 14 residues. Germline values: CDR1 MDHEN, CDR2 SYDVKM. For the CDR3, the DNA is TGTGCCAGCACCCCGACAGTTCTGGGGACTGAAGCTTTCTTT. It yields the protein CASTPTVLGTEAFF. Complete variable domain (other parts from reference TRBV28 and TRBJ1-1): DVKVTQSSRYLVKRTGEKVFLECVQDMDHENMFWYRQDPGLGLRLIYFSYDVKMKEKGDIPEGYSVSREKKERFSLILESASTNQTSMYLCASTPTVLGTEAFFGQGTRLTVV.

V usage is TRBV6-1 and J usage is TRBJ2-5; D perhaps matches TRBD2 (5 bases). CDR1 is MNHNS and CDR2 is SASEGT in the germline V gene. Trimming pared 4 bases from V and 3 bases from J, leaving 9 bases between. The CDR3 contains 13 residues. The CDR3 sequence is CASSGDGKETQYF. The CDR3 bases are TGTGCCAGCAGTGGTGACGGGAAAGAGACCCAGTACTTC.

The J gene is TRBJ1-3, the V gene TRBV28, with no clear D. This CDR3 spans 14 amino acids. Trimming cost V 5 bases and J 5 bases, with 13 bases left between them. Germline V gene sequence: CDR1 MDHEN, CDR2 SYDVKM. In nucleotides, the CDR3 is TGTGCCAGCAGTATAAGTTCGAGTCGAAACACCATATATTTT. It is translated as CASSISSSRNTIYF.

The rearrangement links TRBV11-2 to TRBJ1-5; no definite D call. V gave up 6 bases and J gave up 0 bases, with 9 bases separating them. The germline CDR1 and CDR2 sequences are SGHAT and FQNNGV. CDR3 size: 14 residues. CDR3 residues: CASSRHDSNQPQHF. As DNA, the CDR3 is TGTGCCAGCAGTCGACATGATAGCAATCAGCCCCAGCATTTT.

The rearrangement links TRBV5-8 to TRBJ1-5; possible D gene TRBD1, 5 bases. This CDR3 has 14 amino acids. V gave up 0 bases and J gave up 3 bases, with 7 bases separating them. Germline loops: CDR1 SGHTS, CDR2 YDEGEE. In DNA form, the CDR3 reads TGTGCCAGCAGCTTGGTGGGGCCCAATCAGCCCCAGCATTTT. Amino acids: CASSLVGPNQPQHF.

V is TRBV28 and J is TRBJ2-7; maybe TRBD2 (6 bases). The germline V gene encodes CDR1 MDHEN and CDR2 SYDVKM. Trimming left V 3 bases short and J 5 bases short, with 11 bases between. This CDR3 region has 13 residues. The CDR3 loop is CASSFSGGDEQYF. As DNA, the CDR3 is TGTGCCAGCAGTTTCTCGGGCGGGGACGAGCAGTACTTC.

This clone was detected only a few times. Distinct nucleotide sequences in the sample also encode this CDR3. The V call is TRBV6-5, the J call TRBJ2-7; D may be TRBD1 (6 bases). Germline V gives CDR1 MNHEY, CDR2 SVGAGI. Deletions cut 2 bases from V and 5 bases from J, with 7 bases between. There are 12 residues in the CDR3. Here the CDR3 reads CASSYAGDEQYF. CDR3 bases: TGTGCCAGCAGTTACGCAGGGGACGAGCAGTACTTC.

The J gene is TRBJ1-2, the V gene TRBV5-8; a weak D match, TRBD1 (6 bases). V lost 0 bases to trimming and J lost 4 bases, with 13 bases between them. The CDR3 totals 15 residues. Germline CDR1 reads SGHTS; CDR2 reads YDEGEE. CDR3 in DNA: TGTGCCAGCAGCTTGGTTCGGGGGGCTGGCTATGGCTACACCTTC. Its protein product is CASSLVRGAGYGYTF. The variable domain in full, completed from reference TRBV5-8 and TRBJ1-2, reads EAGVTQSPTHLIKTRGQQATLRCSPISGHTSVYWYQQALGLGLQFLLWYDEGEERNRGNFPPRFSGRQFPNYSSELNVNALELEDSALYLCASSLVRGAGYGYTFGSGTRLTVV.

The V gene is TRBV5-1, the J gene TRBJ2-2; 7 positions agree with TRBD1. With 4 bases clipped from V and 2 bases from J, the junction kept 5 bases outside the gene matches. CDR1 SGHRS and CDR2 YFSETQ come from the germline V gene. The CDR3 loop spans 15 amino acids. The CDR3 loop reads CASSPQGVNTGELFF. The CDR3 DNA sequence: TGCGCCAGCAGCCCCCAGGGGGTAAACACCGGGGAGCTGTTTTTT.

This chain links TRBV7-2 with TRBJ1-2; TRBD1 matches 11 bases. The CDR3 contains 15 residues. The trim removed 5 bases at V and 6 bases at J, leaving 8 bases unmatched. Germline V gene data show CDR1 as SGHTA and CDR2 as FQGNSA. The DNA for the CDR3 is TGTGCCAGCAGCCCCTGGACAGGGGGCGCCGATGGCTACACCTTC. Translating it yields CASSPWTGGADGYTF.

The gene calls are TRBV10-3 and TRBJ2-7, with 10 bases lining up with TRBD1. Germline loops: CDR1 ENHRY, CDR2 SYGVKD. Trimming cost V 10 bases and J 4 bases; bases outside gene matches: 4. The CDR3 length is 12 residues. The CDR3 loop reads CATGTGVYEQYF. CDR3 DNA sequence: TGTGCCACGGGGACAGGGGTTTACGAGCAGTACTTC.

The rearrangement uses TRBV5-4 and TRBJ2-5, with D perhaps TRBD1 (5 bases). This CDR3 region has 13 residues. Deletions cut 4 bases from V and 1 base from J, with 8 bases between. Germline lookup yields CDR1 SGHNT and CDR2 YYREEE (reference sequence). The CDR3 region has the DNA TGTGCCAGCAGCCTGGGGCCCCAAGAGACCCAGTACTTC. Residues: CASSLGPQETQYF.

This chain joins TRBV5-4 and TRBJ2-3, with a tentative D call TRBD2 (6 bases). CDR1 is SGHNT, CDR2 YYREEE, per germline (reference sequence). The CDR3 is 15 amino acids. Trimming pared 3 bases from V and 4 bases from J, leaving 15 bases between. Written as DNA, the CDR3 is TGTGCCAGCAGCTGGGTCCGGGGGACGTCAGATACGCAGTATTTT. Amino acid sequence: CASSWVRGTSDTQYF.

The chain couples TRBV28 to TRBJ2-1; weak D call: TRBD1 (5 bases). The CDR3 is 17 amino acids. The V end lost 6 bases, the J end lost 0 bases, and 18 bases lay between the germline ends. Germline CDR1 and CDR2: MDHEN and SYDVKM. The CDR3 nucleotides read TGTGCCAGCAGCGAAGGCTGGGGCCGAAGCTCCTACAATGAGCAGTTCTTC. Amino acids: CASSEGWGRSSYNEQFF.

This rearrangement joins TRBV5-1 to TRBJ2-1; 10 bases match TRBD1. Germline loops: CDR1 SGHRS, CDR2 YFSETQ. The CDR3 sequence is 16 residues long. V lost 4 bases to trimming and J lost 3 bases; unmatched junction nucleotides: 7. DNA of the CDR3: TGCGCCAGCAGCGGTGCAGGGACAGGGGTCTACAATGAGCAGTTCTTC. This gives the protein CASSGAGTGVYNEQFF.